Listed below are T cell receptor beta chains from one sample, sequenced in a study of cytomegalovirus exposure and HLA in healthy donors. Using immunoSEQ multiplex PCR, the repertoire was profiled, and TCRdb retains in-frame clones only, with some absent. The sample consists of about 180,000 clones, roughly 80% of them appearing once. What was sequenced was PBMCs. The receptors were sampled from a man in his sixties in good health and CMV-seronegative. The CDR3 runs from the conserved cysteine through the conserved F or W. D genes are given only for firm matches. Clone size is stated in some rows and not others, as once, few, many or a class when expanded.

j_gene: TRBJ2-7
d_gene: TRBD2
v_gene: TRBV7-9
abundance: NA
len: 16
CDR3aa: CASSSGTSGSLYEQYF
CDR3nt: TGTGCCAGCAGCTCTGGGACTAGCGGGAGTCTGTACGAGCAGTACTTC

j_gene: TRBJ1-1
d_gene: TRBD1
v_gene: TRBV9
abundance: NA
len: 14
CDR3aa: CASSVDRGGTEAFF
CDR3nt: TGTGCCAGCAGCGTAGACAGGGGTGGCACTGAAGCTTTCTTT

j_gene: TRBJ2-7
d_gene: NA
v_gene: TRBV21-1
abundance: NA
len: 15
CDR3aa: CASSVEAGEYDEQYF
CDR3nt: TGTGCCAGCAGCGTCGAGGCGGGAGAATACGACGAGCAGTACTTC

j_gene: TRBJ1-6
d_gene: NA
v_gene: TRBV7-9
abundance: NA
len: 14
CDR3aa: CASSGGAGNSPLHF
CDR3nt: TGTGCCAGCAGTGGGGGCGCAGGCAATTCACCCCTCCACTTT

j_gene: TRBJ1-2
d_gene: TRBD1
v_gene: TRBV7-9
abundance: NA
len: 16
CDR3aa: CASSLVDRLWDYGYTF
CDR3nt: TGTGCCAGCAGCTTAGTGGACAGGCTGTGGGACTATGGCTACACCTTC

j_gene: TRBJ2-7
d_gene: NA
v_gene: TRBV5-8
abundance: NA
len: 12
CDR3aa: CASSIRTAEQYF
CDR3nt: TGTGCCAGCAGCATTAGGACAGCCGAGCAGTACTTC

j_gene: TRBJ1-2
d_gene: NA
v_gene: TRBV4-3
abundance: once
len: 13
CDR3aa: CASSQDVRTGYTF
CDR3nt: TGCGCCAGCAGCCAAGATGTCAGAACGGGCTACACCTTC

j_gene: TRBJ2-1
d_gene: TRBD2
v_gene: TRBV9
abundance: NA
len: 17
CDR3aa: CASSLGTSGGYYNEQFF
CDR3nt: TGTGCCAGCAGCCTCGGGACTAGCGGGGGGTACTACAATGAGCAGTTCTTC

j_gene: TRBJ1-4
d_gene: TRBD1
v_gene: TRBV30
abundance: few
len: 14
CDR3aa: CAWSGTGNNEKLFF
CDR3nt: TGTGCCTGGAGTGGGACAGGCAATAATGAAAAACTGTTTTTT

j_gene: TRBJ1-1
d_gene: NA
v_gene: TRBV10-3
abundance: NA
len: 13
CDR3aa: CAISGGVATEAFF
CDR3nt: TGTGCCATCAGTGGGGGGGTGGCGACTGAAGCTTTCTTT

j_gene: TRBJ2-7
d_gene: TRBD1
v_gene: TRBV10-3
abundance: few
len: 13
CDR3aa: CAIRWDSSYEQYF
CDR3nt: TGTGCCATCAGGTGGGACAGCAGTTACGAGCAGTACTTC

j_gene: TRBJ1-1
d_gene: NA
v_gene: TRBV6-5
abundance: NA
len: 15
CDR3aa: CASSYSIRVGTEAFF
CDR3nt: TGTGCCAGCAGTTACTCGATTCGGGTGGGCACTGAAGCTTTCTTT

j_gene: TRBJ1-5
d_gene: NA
v_gene: TRBV7-9
abundance: NA
len: 12
CDR3aa: CSSSVNYQPQHF
CDR3nt: TGTTCCAGCAGCGTGAACTATCAGCCCCAGCATTTT

j_gene: TRBJ2-7
d_gene: TRBD2
v_gene: TRBV4-1
abundance: NA
len: 16
CDR3aa: CASSQDPGGRPYEQYF
CDR3nt: TGCGCCAGCAGCCAAGATCCGGGGGGTAGGCCCTACGAGCAGTACTTC

j_gene: TRBJ2-7
d_gene: TRBD2
v_gene: TRBV4-3
abundance: NA
len: 16
CDR3aa: CASSQEGTSGSYEQYF
CDR3nt: TGCGCCAGCAGCCAAGAAGGGACTAGCGGGAGCTACGAGCAGTACTTC

j_gene: TRBJ1-4
d_gene: NA
v_gene: TRBV4-3
abundance: few
len: 13
CDR3aa: CASSQDRDEKLFF
CDR3nt: TGCGCCAGCAGCCAAGACAGGGATGAAAAACTGTTTTTT

j_gene: TRBJ1-5
d_gene: TRBD1
v_gene: TRBV28
abundance: NA
len: 15
CDR3aa: CASTRRQGVHQPQHF
CDR3nt: TGTGCCAGCACCCGTCGGCAGGGGGTCCATCAGCCCCAGCATTTT

j_gene: TRBJ1-1
d_gene: TRBD1
v_gene: TRBV27
abundance: NA
len: 14
CDR3aa: CASSSRGSVTEAFF
CDR3nt: TGTGCCAGCAGTTCCAGGGGGTCGGTCACTGAAGCTTTCTTT

j_gene: TRBJ1-6
d_gene: TRBD1
v_gene: TRBV6-5
abundance: NA
len: 15
CDR3aa: CASSYGSGGDSPLHF
CDR3nt: TGTGCCAGCAGTTACGGGTCAGGGGGTGATTCACCCCTCCACTTT

j_gene: TRBJ1-1
d_gene: NA
v_gene: TRBV5-1
abundance: NA
len: 14
CDR3aa: CASSLDRLNTEAFF
CDR3nt: TGCGCCAGCAGCTTGGACAGGTTGAACACTGAAGCTTTCTTT

j_gene: TRBJ2-7
d_gene: NA
v_gene: TRBV5-4
abundance: few
len: 13
CDR3aa: CASSLGQLYEQYF
CDR3nt: TGTGCCAGCAGCTTGGGACAGTTGTACGAGCAGTACTTC

j_gene: TRBJ1-1
d_gene: NA
v_gene: TRBV10-2
abundance: NA
len: 17
CDR3aa: CASSDPPVRGANTEAFF
CDR3nt: TGCGCCAGCAGTGACCCTCCAGTCCGGGGGGCGAACACTGAAGCTTTCTTT

j_gene: TRBJ1-5
d_gene: NA
v_gene: TRBV5-4
abundance: few
len: 13
CDR3aa: CASSLAGNQPQHF
CDR3nt: TGTGCCAGCAGCTTGGCAGGGAATCAGCCCCAGCATTTT

j_gene: TRBJ2-1
d_gene: TRBD2
v_gene: TRBV5-4
abundance: NA
len: 15
CDR3aa: CASSTRTGGVNEQFF
CDR3nt: TGTGCCAGCAGCACCCGGACGGGGGGAGTTAATGAGCAGTTCTTC

j_gene: TRBJ2-1
d_gene: NA
v_gene: TRBV7-9
abundance: NA
len: 15
CDR3aa: CSSSSDTSSYNEQFF
CDR3nt: TGTTCCAGCAGCTCAGACACAAGCTCCTACAATGAGCAGTTCTTC

j_gene: TRBJ2-2
d_gene: TRBD2
v_gene: TRBV5-1
abundance: once
len: 17
CDR3aa: CASSPESVQRGTGELFF
CDR3nt: TGCGCCAGCAGCCCTGAGTCGGTTCAGCGGGGCACCGGGGAGCTGTTTTTT

j_gene: TRBJ2-3
d_gene: NA
v_gene: TRBV7-3
abundance: NA
len: 14
CDR3aa: CASSPLGSADTQYF
CDR3nt: TGTGCCAGCAGCCCACTAGGGTCGGCAGATACGCAGTATTTT

j_gene: TRBJ1-2
d_gene: NA
v_gene: TRBV5-1
abundance: NA
len: 15
CDR3aa: CASSDSPPGGYGYTF
CDR3nt: TGCGCCAGCAGCGACAGTCCCCCGGGTGGCTATGGCTACACCTTC

j_gene: TRBJ1-3
d_gene: NA
v_gene: TRBV5-1
abundance: NA
len: 14
CDR3aa: CASSWADNGNTIYF
CDR3nt: TGCGCCAGCAGCTGGGCCGACAATGGAAACACCATATATTTT

j_gene: TRBJ1-4
d_gene: NA
v_gene: TRBV4-1
abundance: few
len: 16
CDR3aa: CASSPSSGVFIGKLFF
CDR3nt: TGCGCCAGCAGCCCGAGTTCAGGGGTTTTTATCGGAAAACTGTTTTTT

j_gene: TRBJ1-6
d_gene: NA
v_gene: TRBV6-5
abundance: NA
len: 16
CDR3aa: CASSYSAGSYNSPLHF
CDR3nt: TGTGCCAGCAGTTACTCAGCAGGCTCCTATAATTCACCCCTCCACTTT

j_gene: TRBJ1-1
d_gene: TRBD1
v_gene: TRBV6-5
abundance: NA
len: 13
CDR3aa: CASADRGDTEAFF
CDR3nt: TGTGCCAGCGCGGACAGGGGGGACACTGAAGCTTTCTTT

j_gene: TRBJ2-1
d_gene: NA
v_gene: TRBV7-9
abundance: few
len: 13
CDR3aa: CASSWGTYNEQFF
CDR3nt: TGTGCCAGCAGCTGGGGGACTTACAATGAGCAGTTCTTC

j_gene: TRBJ2-2
d_gene: TRBD1
v_gene: TRBV19
abundance: NA
len: 16
CDR3aa: CASSILGTADTGELFF
CDR3nt: TGTGCCAGTAGTATTCTCGGGACAGCAGACACCGGGGAGCTGTTTTTT

j_gene: TRBJ2-7
d_gene: TRBD1
v_gene: TRBV29-1
abundance: NA
len: 15
CDR3aa: CSVHPGTGGSYEQYF
CDR3nt: TGCAGCGTCCACCCCGGGACAGGGGGCTCCTACGAGCAGTACTTC

j_gene: TRBJ1-3
d_gene: NA
v_gene: TRBV9
abundance: NA
len: 15
CDR3aa: CASSVGPLPGNTIYF
CDR3nt: TGTGCCAGCAGCGTAGGGCCGCTCCCCGGAAACACCATATATTTT

j_gene: TRBJ2-2
d_gene: NA
v_gene: TRBV5-1
abundance: NA
len: 14
CDR3aa: CASSGGLDTGELFF
CDR3nt: TGCGCCAGCTCCGGGGGGCTAGACACCGGGGAGCTGTTTTTT

j_gene: TRBJ2-3
d_gene: TRBD1
v_gene: TRBV4-2
abundance: NA
len: 15
CDR3aa: CASSQERGRTDTQYF
CDR3nt: TGTGCCAGCAGCCAAGAGAGGGGGCGCACAGATACGCAGTATTTT

j_gene: TRBJ2-1
d_gene: NA
v_gene: TRBV6-1
abundance: NA
len: 14
CDR3aa: CASSEEDSYNEQFF
CDR3nt: TGTGCCAGCAGTGAAGAGGACAGTTACAATGAGCAGTTCTTC

j_gene: TRBJ2-3
d_gene: TRBD2
v_gene: TRBV27
abundance: NA
len: 17
CDR3aa: CASSFGPSGSSTDTQYF
CDR3nt: TGTGCCAGCAGTTTCGGTCCGAGCGGGAGTAGCACAGATACGCAGTATTTT

j_gene: TRBJ1-2
d_gene: NA
v_gene: TRBV2
abundance: once
len: 13
CDR3aa: CASCERRFYGYTF
CDR3nt: TGTGCCAGCTGCGAGCGGCGCTTCTATGGCTACACCTTC